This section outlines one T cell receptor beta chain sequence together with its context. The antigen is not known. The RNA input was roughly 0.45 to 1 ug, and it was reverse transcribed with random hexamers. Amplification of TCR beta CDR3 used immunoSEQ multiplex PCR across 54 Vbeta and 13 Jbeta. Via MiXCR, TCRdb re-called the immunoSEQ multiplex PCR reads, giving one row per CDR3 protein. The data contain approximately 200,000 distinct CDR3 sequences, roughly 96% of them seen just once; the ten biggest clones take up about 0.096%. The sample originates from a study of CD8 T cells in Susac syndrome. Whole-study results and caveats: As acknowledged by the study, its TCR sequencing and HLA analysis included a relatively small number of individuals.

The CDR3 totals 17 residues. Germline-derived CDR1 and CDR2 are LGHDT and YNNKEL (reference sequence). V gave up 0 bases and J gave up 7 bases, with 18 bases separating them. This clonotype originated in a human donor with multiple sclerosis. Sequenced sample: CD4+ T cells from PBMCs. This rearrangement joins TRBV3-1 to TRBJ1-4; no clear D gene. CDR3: CASSQESGSRLGEKLFF. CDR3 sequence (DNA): TGTGCCAGCAGCCAAGAATCTGGCAGTCGGTTGGGTGAAAAACTGTTTTTT.